The clone carrying this T cell receptor beta chain was detected a few times. No antigen is known for it. These data originate in a study of response to subunit inactivated influenza vaccine. Study-wide results and limits: Authors suggested each seasonal flu vaccination may recruit only limited numbers of new T cells.

TCRdb redid the calling of the RT-PCR reads with MiXCR, one entry per CDR3 protein. Of around 760,000 distinct CDR3 sequences in the sample, 14% were seen once. The CDR3 has 15 residues. Germline V lookup: CDR1 PRHDT, CDR2 FYEKMQ (reference sequence). V lost 3 bases, J lost 3 bases, and 12 bases lay in between. This sequence was found in a man over 45 who received an inactivated influenza vaccine. The V and J genes are TRBV13 and TRBJ2-1; D might be TRBD2 (6 bases). Sequenced here: PBMCs from blood, sampled approximately 15 days before vaccination. CDR3 sequence: CASSLGLAIYNEQFF. The CDR3 region has the DNA TGTGCCAGCAGCTTGGGGCTAGCGATCTACAATGAGCAGTTCTTC.